This T cell receptor beta chain was recovered during a study of neurological immune-mediated disorders. General study findings and limits: None of the CDR3 amino acid sequences in expanded clones turned up in more than one subject, which points to private repertoires in all groups.

Volunteers from a blood bank in Maryland, USA, constituted the healthy controls. Libraries from sorted cells used 900,000 to 1,000,000 T cells (CD4+ or CD8+). Germline V lookup: CDR1 MDHEN, CDR2 SYDVKM. V lost 8 bases and J lost 6; bases outside the gene matches: 7. The length of the CDR3 is 15 residues. Each TCR transcript was tagged with a 10-nucleotide random UMI during 5'RACE. MiXCR, run by TCRdb on the 5' RACE reads, gives a single entry per CDR3 protein. The sample lists about 30,000 distinct CDR3 sequences, around 5.9% occurring once. This clonotype was counted at least ten times. No antigen is known for it.

V gene TRBV28 combines with J gene TRBJ2-2; 12 nucleotides line up with TRBD2. The sequenced sample was CD4+ T cells from blood. This receptor was taken from a woman aged 45 to 65 in good health. In DNA, the CDR3 is TGTGCCAGCCACCTAGCGGGAGGGAGGGCCGGGGAGCTGTTTTTT. Translation gives CASHLAGGRAGELFF. Supplemented by reference TRBV28 and TRBJ2-2, the full variable domain reads DVKVTQSSRYLVKRTGEKVFLECVQDMDHENMFWYRQDPGLGLRLIYFSYDVKMKEKGDIPEGYSVSREKKERFSLILESASTNQTSMYLCASHLAGGRAGELFFGEGSRLTVL.